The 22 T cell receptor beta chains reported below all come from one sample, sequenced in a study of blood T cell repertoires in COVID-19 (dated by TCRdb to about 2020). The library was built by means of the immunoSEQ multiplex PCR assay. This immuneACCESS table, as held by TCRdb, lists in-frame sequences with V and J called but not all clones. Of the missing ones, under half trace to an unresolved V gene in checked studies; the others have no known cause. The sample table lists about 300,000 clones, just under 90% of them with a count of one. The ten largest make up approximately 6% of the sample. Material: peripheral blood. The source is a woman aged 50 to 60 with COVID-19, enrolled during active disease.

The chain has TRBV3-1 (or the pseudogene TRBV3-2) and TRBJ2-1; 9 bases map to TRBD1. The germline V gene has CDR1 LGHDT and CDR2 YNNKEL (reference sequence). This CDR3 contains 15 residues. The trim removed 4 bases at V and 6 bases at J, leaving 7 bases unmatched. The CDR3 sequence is CASSPWTGEGNEQFF. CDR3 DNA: TGTGCCAGCAGCCCATGGACAGGGGAGGGCAATGAGCAGTTCTTC.

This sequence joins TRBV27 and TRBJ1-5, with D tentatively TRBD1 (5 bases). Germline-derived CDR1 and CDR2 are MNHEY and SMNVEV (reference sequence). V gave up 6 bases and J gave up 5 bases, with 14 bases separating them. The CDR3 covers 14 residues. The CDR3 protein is CASRRTGKDQPQHF. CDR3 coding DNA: TGTGCCAGCAGACGTACAGGCAAAGATCAGCCCCAGCATTTT.

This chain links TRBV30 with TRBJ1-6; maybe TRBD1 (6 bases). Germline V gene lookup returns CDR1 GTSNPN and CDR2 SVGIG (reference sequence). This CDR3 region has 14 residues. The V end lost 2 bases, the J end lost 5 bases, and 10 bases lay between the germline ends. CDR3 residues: CAWSLGANNSPLHF. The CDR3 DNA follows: TGTGCCTGGAGTCTGGGGGCGAATAATTCACCCCTCCACTTT.

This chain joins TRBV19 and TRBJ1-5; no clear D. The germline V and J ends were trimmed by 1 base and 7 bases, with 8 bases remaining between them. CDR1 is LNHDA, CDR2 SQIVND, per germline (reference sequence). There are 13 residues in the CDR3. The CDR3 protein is CASSIGAWQPQHF. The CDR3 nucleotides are TGTGCCAGTAGTATAGGGGCCTGGCAGCCCCAGCATTTT.

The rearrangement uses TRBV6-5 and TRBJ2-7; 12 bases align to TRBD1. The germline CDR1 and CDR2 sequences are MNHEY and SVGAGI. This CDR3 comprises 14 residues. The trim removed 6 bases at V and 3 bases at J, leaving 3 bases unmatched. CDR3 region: CASRGTGGLYEQYF. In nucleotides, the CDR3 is TGTGCCAGCAGGGGGACAGGGGGCCTCTACGAGCAGTACTTC.

In DNA, the CDR3 is TGCGCCAGCAGCCCGGCGGGAGGGGGCGAGCAGTACTTC. This codes for CASSPAGGGEQYF. The chain recombines TRBV4-1 with TRBJ2-7, with 9 bases that match TRBD2. In germline, CDR1 is MGHRA, CDR2 YSYEKL. V lost 4 bases, J lost 6 bases, and 4 bases stayed unmatched. The CDR3 has 13 amino acids.

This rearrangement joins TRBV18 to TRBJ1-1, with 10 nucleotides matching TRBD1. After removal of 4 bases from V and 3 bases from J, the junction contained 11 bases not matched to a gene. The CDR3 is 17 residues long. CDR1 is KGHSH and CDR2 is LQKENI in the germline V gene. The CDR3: CASSHRDRGRGDTEAFF. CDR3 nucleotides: TGTGCCAGCTCACACCGGGACAGGGGAAGAGGGGACACTGAAGCTTTCTTT.

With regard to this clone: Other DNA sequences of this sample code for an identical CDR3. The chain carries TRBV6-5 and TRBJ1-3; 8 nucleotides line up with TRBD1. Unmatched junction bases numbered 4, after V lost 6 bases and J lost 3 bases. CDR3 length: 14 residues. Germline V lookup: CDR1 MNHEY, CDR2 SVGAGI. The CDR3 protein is CASSRGQVGNTIYF. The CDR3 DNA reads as TGTGCCAGCAGCCGGGGACAGGTTGGAAACACCATATATTTT.

CDR3 protein: CASSQDLGTGRVYEQYF. CDR3 sequence (DNA): TGTGCCAGCAGCCAAGATCTTGGGACAGGACGCGTCTACGAGCAGTACTTC. This chain joins TRBV4-2 and TRBJ2-7; 8 bases agree with TRBD1. Germline CDR1 is LGHNA and CDR2 is YNFKEQ. The CDR3 extends over 17 amino acids. After removal of 0 bases from V and 3 bases from J, the junction contained 10 bases not matched to a gene.

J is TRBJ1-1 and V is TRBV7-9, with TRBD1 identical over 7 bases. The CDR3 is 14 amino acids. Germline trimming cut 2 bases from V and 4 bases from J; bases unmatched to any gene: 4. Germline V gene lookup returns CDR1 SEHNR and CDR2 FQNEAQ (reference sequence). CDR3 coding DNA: TGTGCCAGCAGCTTAAACAGGGGTATCACTGAAGCTTTCTTT. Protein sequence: CASSLNRGITEAFF.

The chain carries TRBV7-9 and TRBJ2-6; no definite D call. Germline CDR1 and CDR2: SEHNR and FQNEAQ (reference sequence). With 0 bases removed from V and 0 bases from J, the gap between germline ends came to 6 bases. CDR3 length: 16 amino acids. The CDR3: CASSLARPSGANVLTF. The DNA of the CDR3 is TGTGCCAGCAGCTTAGCGCGGCCCTCTGGGGCCAACGTCCTGACTTTC.

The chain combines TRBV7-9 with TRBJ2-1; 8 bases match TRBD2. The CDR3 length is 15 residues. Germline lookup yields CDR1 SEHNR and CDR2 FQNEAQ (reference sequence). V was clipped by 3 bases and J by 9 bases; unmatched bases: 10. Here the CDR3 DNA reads TGTGCCAGCAGCTTGGGACTAGGCCTTGGGATTGAGCAGTTCTTC. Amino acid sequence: CASSLGLGLGIEQFF.

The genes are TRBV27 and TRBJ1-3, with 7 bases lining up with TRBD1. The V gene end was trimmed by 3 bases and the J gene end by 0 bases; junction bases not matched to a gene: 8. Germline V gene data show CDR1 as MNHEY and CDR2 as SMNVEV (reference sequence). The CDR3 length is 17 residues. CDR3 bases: TGTGCCAGCAGTTTGTTCCCGGGACAGTCCTCTGGAAACACCATATATTTT. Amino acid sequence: CASSLFPGQSSGNTIYF.

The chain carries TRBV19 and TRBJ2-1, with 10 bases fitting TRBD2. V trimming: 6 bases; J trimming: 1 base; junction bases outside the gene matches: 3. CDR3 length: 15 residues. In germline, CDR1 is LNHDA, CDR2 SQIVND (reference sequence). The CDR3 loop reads CASRLLAGSYNEQFF. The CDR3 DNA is TGTGCCAGTAGGTTACTAGCGGGATCCTACAATGAGCAGTTCTTC.

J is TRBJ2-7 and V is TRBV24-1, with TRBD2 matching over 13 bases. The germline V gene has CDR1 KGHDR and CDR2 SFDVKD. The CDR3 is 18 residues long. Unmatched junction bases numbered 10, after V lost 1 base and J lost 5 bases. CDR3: CATSDFPKGTSGIHEQYF. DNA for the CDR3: TGTGCCACCAGTGATTTTCCTAAAGGGACTAGCGGGATCCACGAGCAGTACTTC.

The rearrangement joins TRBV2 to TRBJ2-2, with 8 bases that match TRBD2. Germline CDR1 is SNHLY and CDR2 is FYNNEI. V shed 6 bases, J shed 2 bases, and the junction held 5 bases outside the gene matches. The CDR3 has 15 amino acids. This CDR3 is CASRIAGINTGELFF. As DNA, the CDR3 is TGTGCCAGCAGAATAGCGGGGATAAACACCGGGGAGCTGTTTTTT. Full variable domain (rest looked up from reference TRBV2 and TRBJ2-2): EPEVTQTPSHQVTQMGQEVILRCVPISNHLYFYWYRQILGQKVEFLVSFYNNEISEKSEIFDDQFSVERPDGSNFTLKIRSTKLEDSAMYFCASRIAGINTGELFFGEGSRLTVL.

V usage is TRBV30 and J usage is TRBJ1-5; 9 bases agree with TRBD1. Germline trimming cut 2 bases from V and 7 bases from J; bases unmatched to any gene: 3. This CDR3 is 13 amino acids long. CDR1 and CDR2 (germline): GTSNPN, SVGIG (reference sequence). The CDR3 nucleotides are TGTGCCTGGAGTACAGGGGGCTCACAGCCCCAGCATTTT. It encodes CAWSTGGSQPQHF. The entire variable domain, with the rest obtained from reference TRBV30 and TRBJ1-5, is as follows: SQTIHQWPATLVQPVGSPLSLECTVEGTSNPNLYWYRQAAGRGLQLLFYSVGIGQISSEVPQNLSASRPQDRQFILSSKKLLLSDSGFYLCAWSTGGSQPQHFGDGTRLSIL.

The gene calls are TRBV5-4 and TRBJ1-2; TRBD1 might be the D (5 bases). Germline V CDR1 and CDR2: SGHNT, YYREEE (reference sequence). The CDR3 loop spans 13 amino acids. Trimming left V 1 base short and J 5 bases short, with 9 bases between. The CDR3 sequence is CASSLNGGYGYTF. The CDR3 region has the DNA TGTGCCAGCAGCTTGAATGGGGGGTATGGCTACACCTTC.

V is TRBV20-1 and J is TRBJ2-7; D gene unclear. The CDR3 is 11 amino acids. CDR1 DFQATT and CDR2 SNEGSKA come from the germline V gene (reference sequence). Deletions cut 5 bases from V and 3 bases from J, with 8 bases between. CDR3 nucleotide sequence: TGCAGTGCTGAGCTCAACTACGAGCAGTACTTC. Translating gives CSAELNYEQYF.

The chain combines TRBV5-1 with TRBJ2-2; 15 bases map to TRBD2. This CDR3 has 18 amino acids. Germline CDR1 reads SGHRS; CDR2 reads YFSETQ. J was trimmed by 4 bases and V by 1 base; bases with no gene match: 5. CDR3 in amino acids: CASSLYGLAGGSTGELFF. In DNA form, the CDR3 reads TGCGCCAGCAGCTTGTACGGACTAGCGGGAGGGAGCACCGGGGAGCTGTTTTTT.

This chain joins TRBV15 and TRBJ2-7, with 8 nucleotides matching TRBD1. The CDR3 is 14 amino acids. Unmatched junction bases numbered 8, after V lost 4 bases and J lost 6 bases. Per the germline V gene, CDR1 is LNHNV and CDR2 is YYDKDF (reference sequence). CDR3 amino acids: CATSKRTGGPEQYF. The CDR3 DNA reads TGTGCCACCAGCAAACGAACAGGGGGACCCGAGCAGTACTTC.

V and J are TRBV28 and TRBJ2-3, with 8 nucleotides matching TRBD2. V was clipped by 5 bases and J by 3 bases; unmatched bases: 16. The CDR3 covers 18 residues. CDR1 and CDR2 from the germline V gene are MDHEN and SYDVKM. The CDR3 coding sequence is TGTGCCAGCAGTCCCATCGGGGTGACAAGCGGGGGAACAGATACGCAGTATTTT. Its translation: CASSPIGVTSGGTDTQYF.